The 32 T cell receptor beta chains listed next were all sequenced from one sample in a study of T cells in Graves' hyperthyroidism and ophthalmopathy. Amplification targeted TCR beta CDR3 regions from RNA transcripts. The HTBI set primed first-round TCR CDR3 RT-PCR. TCRdb recomputed calls from the multiplex PCR reads with MiXCR, one row per CDR3 protein. This table holds about 46,000 distinct CDR3 sequences, about 52% found once. The sample comprised peripheral blood or thyroid tissue (not recorded which). The receptors here all came from a woman aged 50 to 60 with Graves' hyperthyroidism.

The V and J genes are TRBV7-2 and TRBJ1-6; 9 bases agree with TRBD1. The germline V gene encodes CDR1 SGHTA and CDR2 FQGNSA. The V segment lost 5 bases and the J segment 9 bases; nucleotides outside the gene matches: 5. This CDR3 is built from 14 residues. Here the CDR3 reads CASSAGQGRSPLHF. In DNA, the CDR3 is TGTGCCAGCAGCGCGGGACAGGGCCGTTCACCCCTCCACTTT. The full variable domain, in which reference TRBV7-2 and TRBJ1-6 provide the parts outside the CDR3, is GAGVSQSPSNKVTEKGKDVELRCDPISGHTALYWYRQSLGQGLEFLIYFQGNSAPDKSGLPSDRFSAERTGGSVSTLTIQRTQQEDSAVYLCASSAGQGRSPLHFGNGTRLTVT.

In the case of this clonotype: One junction end disagrees with the germline gene, perhaps due to a read error. This chain uses TRBV7-2 with TRBJ1-4; tentatively, D is TRBD1 (6 bases). The CDR3 consists of 16 residues. Germline V lookup: CDR1 SGHTA, CDR2 FQGNSA. The CDR3 nucleotides read TGTGCCAGCAGCCCGGTGCCGAGAAGACAGGATGAAAGACTGTTTTTT. It specifies CASSPVPRRQDERLFF.

The chain joins TRBV11-2 to TRBJ1-2; TRBD1 agrees at 7 bases. The CDR3 is 13 amino acids. V was clipped by 4 bases and J by 8 bases; unmatched bases: 7. Germline CDR1 is SGHAT and CDR2 is FQNNGV. The CDR3 DNA sequence: TGTGCCAGCAGCTCTCGACAGGGCGGCGGCTACACCTTC. Amino acids: CASSSRQGGGYTF. Drawing the rest from reference TRBV11-2 and TRBJ1-2, the complete variable domain is EAGVAQSPRYKIIEKRQSVAFWCNPISGHATLYWYQQILGQGPKLLIQFQNNGVVDDSQLPKDRFSAERLKGVDSTLKIQPAKLEDSAVYLCASSSRQGGGYTFGSGTRLTVV.

There are many counts of this clonotype. The chain uses TRBV10-2 and TRBJ2-2, with 11 bases aligning to TRBD1. After removal of 10 bases from V and 4 bases from J, the junction contained 14 bases not matched to a gene. The CDR3 is 17 residues long. Germline V gene data show CDR1 as WSHSY and CDR2 as SAAADI. The CDR3: CATRGGQGARGTGELFF. CDR3 bases: TGCGCCACCCGGGGCGGACAGGGGGCGCGTGGCACCGGGGAGCTGTTTTTT.

The chain uses TRBV7-2 and TRBJ1-2; TRBD1 aligns across 10 bases. The ends lost 5 bases at V and 6 bases at J; junction bases unmatched: 3. The CDR3 is 13 residues long. From germline, CDR1 is SGHTA and CDR2 FQGNSA. The CDR3 region is CASSRGTGDGYTF. Written as DNA, the CDR3 is TGTGCCAGCAGCCGCGGGACAGGGGATGGCTACACCTTC.

This clonotype came up many times. V gene TRBV6-5 combines with J gene TRBJ2-5; TRBD1 aligns across 11 bases. Germline V CDR1 and CDR2: MNHEY, SVGAGI. This CDR3 region has 15 residues. The ends lost 5 bases at V and 7 bases at J; junction bases unmatched: 9. The chain's CDR3 is CASSRKPGQGVTQYF. As DNA, the CDR3 is TGTGCCAGCAGTCGGAAACCGGGACAGGGGGTGACCCAGTACTTC.

The chain is built from TRBV20-1 and TRBJ2-5; 9 nucleotides align to TRBD1. The V segment lost 6 bases and the J segment 9 bases; nucleotides outside the gene matches: 17. The CDR3 is 15 residues long. CDR1 and CDR2 (germline): DFQATT, SNEGSKA (reference sequence). CDR3 residues: CSASLGTGRSQPQYF. The CDR3, as DNA: TGCAGTGCCTCTCTGGGGACAGGGCGGTCTCAGCCCCAGTACTTC.

There are many counts of this clonotype. The chain employs TRBV28 and TRBJ1-1, with 8 bases aligning to TRBD1. With 6 bases clipped from V and 3 bases from J, the junction kept 9 bases outside the gene matches. Germline V gives CDR1 MDHEN, CDR2 SYDVKM. The length of the CDR3 is 15 residues. CDR3 bases: TGTGCCAGCAGCTACCCCAGGGGGCGTCACACTGAAGCTTTCTTT. Translating gives CASSYPRGRHTEAFF.

This clonotype came up many times. The chain recombines TRBV5-4 with TRBJ2-7; 9 nucleotides align to TRBD2. CDR1 and CDR2 from the germline V gene are SGHNT and YYREEE (reference sequence). V lost 0 bases, J lost 6 bases, and 10 bases stayed unmatched. The CDR3 length is 16 residues. Here the CDR3 reads CASSLGSGSYYLEQYF. CDR3 nucleotides: TGTGCCAGCAGCTTGGGTAGCGGGAGTTATTATCTCGAGCAGTACTTC.

This clonotype was observed a handful of times. A much larger clone lies a single base off, so this may be a read error. This chain links TRBV29-1 with TRBJ2-3; no reliable D call. The CDR3 runs 13 residues. V was clipped by 6 bases and J by 6 bases, with 16 bases between them. Germline CDR1 is SQVTM and CDR2 is ANQGSEA. CDR3: CSVSDRTPDTQYF. CDR3 coding DNA: TGCAGCGTGTCGGACCGTACCCCGGATACGCAGTATTTT.

This chain uses TRBV19 with TRBJ1-5; 8 bases map to TRBD1. Germline V gene sequence: CDR1 LNHDA, CDR2 SQIVND (reference sequence). V shed 5 bases and J 14 bases; nucleotides not matched to a gene: 8. The CDR3 covers 12 residues. For the CDR3, the DNA is TGTGCCAGTAGTTTAGGACAGGGTTACGAGCATTTT. Amino acids: CASSLGQGYEHF. Variable domain in full (rest from reference TRBV19 and TRBJ1-5): DGGITQSPKYLFRKEGQNVTLSCEQNLNHDAMYWYRQDPGQGLRLIYYSQIVNDFQKGDIAEGYSVSREKKESFPLTVTSAQKNPTAFYLCASSLGQGYEHFGDGTRLSIL.

The sample holds a few counts of this clonotype. Likely a read error: the CDR3 ends without its conserved phenylalanine or tryptophan. V gene TRBV7-6 combines with J gene TRBJ2-7, with D possibly TRBD2 on 6 matching bases. V lost 5 bases to trimming and J lost 4 bases, with 15 bases between them. Germline loops: CDR1 SGHVS, CDR2 FNYEAQ. The CDR3 covers 14 residues. The CDR3 loop reads CASSPIGGSYEQYP. CDR3 coding DNA: TGTGCCAGCAGCCCCATCGGGGGTTCTTACGAGCAGTACCCC.

The chain couples TRBV20-1 to TRBJ1-1, with 8 bases fitting TRBD1. Trimming at V came to 5 bases and at J to 4 bases, leaving 3 bases not matched to a gene. Germline CDR1 is DFQATT and CDR2 is SNEGSKA (reference sequence). CDR3 length equals 12 residues. The CDR3 DNA reads as TGCAGTGCTGAACAGGGGGGCACTGAAGCTTTCTTT. It specifies CSAEQGGTEAFF.

Comment on this clonotype: The DNA is left out, because the CDR3 cannot be placed on it with certainty; the CDR3 is given as TCRdb lists it. V usage is TRBV29-1 and J usage is TRBJ1-2; TRBD1, the table's D call, lacks a check against the DNA. Termini included, the CDR3 measures 10 amino acids. Germline lookup yields CDR1 SQVTM and CDR2 ANQGSEA. The CDR3 spells CSVGQGAFTF.

The chain combines TRBV2 with TRBJ1-5; 7 nucleotides line up with TRBD1. The CDR3 extends over 12 amino acids. Germline V gene lookup returns CDR1 SNHLY and CDR2 FYNNEI. J gave up 6 bases and V 7 bases, and 3 bases lay outside the gene matches. The DNA for the CDR3 is TGTGCCAGCAAAGGGGGCGGTCAGCCCCAGCATTTT. It yields the protein CASKGGGQPQHF.

This clonotype has more than one count but fewer than ten. The V and J genes are TRBV30 and TRBJ2-3, with a possible D match to TRBD2 (5 bases). The CDR3 contains 13 residues. Trimming took 2 bases from V and 5 from J, leaving 11 bases between them. Germline V CDR1 and CDR2: GTSNPN, SVGIG (reference sequence). CDR3 nucleotides: TGTGCCTGGAGTACGGACTGGGGAGATACGCAGTATTTT. Translated: CAWSTDWGDTQYF. The complete variable domain, with remaining parts taken from reference TRBV30 and TRBJ2-3, reads SQTIHQWPATLVQPVGSPLSLECTVEGTSNPNLYWYRQAAGRGLQLLFYSVGIGQISSEVPQNLSASRPQDRQFILSSKKLLLSDSGFYLCAWSTDWGDTQYFGPGTRLTVL.

V and J are TRBV7-9 and TRBJ1-1, with TRBD1 identical over 7 bases. Germline CDR1 reads SEHNR; CDR2 reads FQNEAQ (reference sequence). This CDR3 has 13 residues. The junction had 4 bases not matched to a gene; V was cut back by 5 bases and J by 4 bases. CDR3 sequence reads: CASSADRATEAFF. CDR3 bases: TGTGCCAGCAGCGCCGACAGGGCCACTGAAGCTTTCTTT.

There are a few counts of this clonotype. V is TRBV28 and J is TRBJ1-5, with a tentative D call TRBD1 (6 bases). From germline, CDR1 is MDHEN and CDR2 SYDVKM. The CDR3 is made up of 14 amino acids. V was cut by 7 bases and J by 12 bases, with 22 bases left in between. Here the CDR3 reads CASNPPGARYIQHF. The CDR3 DNA follows: TGTGCCAGCAACCCGCCAGGGGCCCGGTATATCCAGCATTTT.

The V and J genes are TRBV5-1 and TRBJ2-7, with 7 bases fitting TRBD2. Germline CDR1 and CDR2: SGHRS and YFSETQ. Trimming removed 0 bases from V and 7 bases from J; junction bases left unmatched: 10. This CDR3 is 15 amino acids long. The CDR3 region has the DNA TGCGCCAGCAGCTTGGGTGCGCTTGGGACTATAGAGCAGTACTTC. It is translated as CASSLGALGTIEQYF. Looking up the rest from reference TRBV5-1 and TRBJ2-7 gives the full variable domain: KAGVTQTPRYLIKTRGQQVTLSCSPISGHRSVSWYQQTPGQGLQFLFEYFSETQRNKGNFPGRFSGRQFSNSRSEMNVSTLELGDSALYLCASSLGALGTIEQYFGPGTRLTVT.

This clonotype has ten or more counts. This rearrangement joins TRBV7-2 to TRBJ1-1, with D possibly being TRBD1 (5 bases). The CDR3 is 15 amino acids. Looked up from germline, CDR1 is SGHTA and CDR2 is FQGNSA. The ends were cut back, 3 bases at V and 7 bases at J, with 18 bases in the middle. Here the CDR3 reads CASSFSVPGIGEAFF. The CDR3 DNA reads TGTGCCAGCAGCTTCTCCGTGCCAGGGATTGGTGAAGCTTTCTTT. Filled out from reference TRBV7-2 and TRBJ1-1, the complete variable domain reads GAGVSQSPSNKVTEKGKDVELRCDPISGHTALYWYRQSLGQGLEFLIYFQGNSAPDKSGLPSDRFSAERTGGSVSTLTIQRTQQEDSAVYLCASSFSVPGIGEAFFGQGTRLTVV.

The V gene is TRBV7-8, the J gene TRBJ1-5; the match to TRBD1 covers 7 bases. There are 16 residues in the CDR3. From germline, CDR1 is SGHVS and CDR2 FQNEAQ. V was pared by 5 bases and J by 11 bases, with 18 bases of the junction left unmatched. The CDR3 sequence: CASSSGRGRLQETQHF. The CDR3 DNA follows: TGTGCCAGCAGCAGTGGGAGGGGGCGCCTTCAAGAGACCCAGCATTTT.

This clonotype was observed many times. A single base separates this from a much larger clone, so it may be a read error. The V and J genes are TRBV7-6 and TRBJ1-5; D call uncertain. The CDR3 runs to 14 residues. Germline lookup yields CDR1 SGHVS and CDR2 FNYEAQ. V shed 4 bases and J shed 2 bases, with 9 bases lying between them. The CDR3 nucleotides are TGTGCCAGCAGCTCGGATCAGGGCAATCAGCCCCAGCATTTT. This gives the protein CASSSDQGNQPQHF.

This clonotype showed up many times. This chain links TRBV7-2 with TRBJ1-1; TRBD1 agrees at 8 bases. The germline V gene encodes CDR1 SGHTA and CDR2 FQGNSA. Trimming at V came to 3 bases and at J to 4 bases, leaving 1 base not matched to a gene. The CDR3 contains 13 residues. In nucleotides, the CDR3 is TGTGCCAGCAGCTTCACAGGGGGCACTGAAGCTTTCTTT. It yields the protein CASSFTGGTEAFF.

The chain combines TRBV29-1 with TRBJ1-4; D is unclear. V shed 3 bases and J shed 4 bases, with 9 bases lying between them. CDR3 length equals 13 residues. The germline CDR1 and CDR2 sequences are SQVTM and ANQGSEA. The CDR3 spells CSVEGSNNEKLFF. The CDR3 nucleotides are TGCAGCGTTGAGGGGAGCAATAATGAAAAACTGTTTTTT. The variable domain in full, completed from reference TRBV29-1 and TRBJ1-4, reads SAVISQKPSRDICQRGTSLTIQCQVDSQVTMMFWYRQQPGQSLTLIATANQGSEATYESGFVIDKFPISRPNLTFSTLTVSNMSPEDSSIYLCSVEGSNNEKLFFGSGTQLSVL.

The chain has TRBV7-2 and TRBJ2-5; 7 bases match TRBD1. Germline CDR1 and CDR2: SGHTA and FQGNSA. There are 15 residues in the CDR3. V lost 2 bases, J lost 0 bases, and 3 bases stayed unmatched. In nucleotides, the CDR3 is TGTGCCAGCAGCTTAAGGGGACAGTACCAAGAGACCCAGTACTTC. It yields the protein CASSLRGQYQETQYF.

This clonotype was seen once. The rearrangement links TRBV24-1 to TRBJ2-2, with TRBD1 as a possible D gene (6 bases). The CDR3 runs 12 residues. V dropped 9 bases and J dropped 3 bases, with 7 bases sitting between them. The germline CDR1 and CDR2 sequences are KGHDR and SFDVKD. The CDR3 reads CATAGDTGELFF. CDR3 DNA sequence: TGTGCCACCGCAGGGGACACCGGGGAGCTGTTTTTT.

This clonotype was seen ten or more times. This chain joins TRBV4-1 and TRBJ1-2; TRBD1 agrees at 7 bases. The CDR3 consists of 14 residues. Trimming cost V 2 bases and J 6 bases; bases outside gene matches: 6. The germline gives CDR1 MGHRA, CDR2 YSYEKL. CDR3: CASSQRSGTDGYTF. CDR3 in DNA: TGCGCCAGCAGCCAAAGATCCGGGACAGATGGCTACACCTTC.

Ten or more counts support this clonotype. The rearrangement joins TRBV7-3 to TRBJ2-3, with D hard to call. Per germline, CDR1 SGHTA and CDR2 FQGTGA. The ends were cut back, 4 bases at V and 1 base at J, with 6 bases in the middle. CDR3 length: 13 amino acids. The CDR3 here is CASSSGRTDTQYF. The CDR3 DNA is TGTGCCAGCAGCTCCGGGCGCACAGATACGCAGTATTTT. Full variable domain (missing parts from reference TRBV7-3 and TRBJ2-3): GAGVSQTPSNKVTEKGKYVELRCDPISGHTALYWYRQSLGQGPEFLIYFQGTGAADDSGLPNDRFFAVRPEGSVSTLKIQRTERGDSAVYLCASSSGRTDTQYFGPGTRLTVL.

As concerns this clonotype: This could be a read error, since a much larger clone is one nucleotide away. This rearrangement joins TRBV20-1 to TRBJ2-1; 8 positions match TRBD2. The CDR3 has 13 amino acids. With V trimmed by 6 bases and J by 15 bases, 16 bases remained unmatched. Per the germline V gene, CDR1 is DFQATT and CDR2 is SNEGSKA (reference sequence). CDR3 nucleotides: TGCAGTGCCAAGACTAGCGAGAAGGCTGGGTGGTTCTTC. Residues: CSAKTSEKAGWFF.

A single count supports this clonotype. This rearrangement joins TRBV29-1 to TRBJ1-2; a possible D gene is TRBD1 (5 bases). The CDR3 totals 13 residues. V was clipped by 7 bases and J by 3 bases, with 15 bases between them. Germline values: CDR1 SQVTM, CDR2 ANQGSEA. CDR3 in DNA: TGCAGCGCCTGGGAGGGGAGGGACTATGGCTACACCTTC. It encodes CSAWEGRDYGYTF.

As regards this clonotype: A read error is possible here, since a much larger clone lies one base away. The gene calls are TRBV12-3 or TRBV12-4 and TRBJ1-3, with D hard to call. The CDR3 covers 17 residues. CDR3 sequence reads: CASTSAQWSFSGNTIHF. The DNA for the CDR3 is TGTGCCAGCACTAGTGCACAGTGGAGTTTCTCTGGAAACACCATACATTTT.

This clonotype was recorded at least ten times. This chain connects TRBV25-1 to TRBJ1-2; 11 positions match TRBD1. This CDR3 region has 14 residues. The V segment lost 7 bases and the J segment 4 bases; nucleotides outside the gene matches: 5. CDR1 MGHDK and CDR2 SYGVNS come from the germline V gene. CDR3 sequence (DNA): TGTGCCAGCACCGGGACAGGGGGGAGCTATGGCTACACCTTC. This encodes CASTGTGGSYGYTF.